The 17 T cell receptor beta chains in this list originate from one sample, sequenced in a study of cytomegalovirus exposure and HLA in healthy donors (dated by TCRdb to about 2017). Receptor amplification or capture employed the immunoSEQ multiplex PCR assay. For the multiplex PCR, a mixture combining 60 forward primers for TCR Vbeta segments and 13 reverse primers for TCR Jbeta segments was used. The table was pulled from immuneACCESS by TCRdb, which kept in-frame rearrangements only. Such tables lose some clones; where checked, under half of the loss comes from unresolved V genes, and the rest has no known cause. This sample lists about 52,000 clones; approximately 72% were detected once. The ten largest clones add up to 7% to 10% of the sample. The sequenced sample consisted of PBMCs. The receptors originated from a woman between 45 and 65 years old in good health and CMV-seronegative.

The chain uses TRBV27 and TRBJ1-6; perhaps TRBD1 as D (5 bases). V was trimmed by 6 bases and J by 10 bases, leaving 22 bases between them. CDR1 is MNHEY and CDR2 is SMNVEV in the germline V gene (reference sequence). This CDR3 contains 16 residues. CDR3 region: CASSPVSRQRGSPLHF. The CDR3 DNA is TGTGCCAGCAGCCCCGTATCTCGACAGCGGGGCTCACCCCTCCACTTT.

The CDR3 reads CSAGGRDEQYF. CDR3 bases: TGCAGTGCTGGAGGGAGGGACGAGCAGTACTTC. This chain uses TRBV20-1 with TRBJ2-7; TRBD2 agrees at 7 bases. V trimming: 5 bases; J trimming: 5 bases; junction bases outside the gene matches: 3. Per germline, CDR1 DFQATT and CDR2 SNEGSKA (reference sequence). This CDR3 is built from 11 residues.

CDR3 DNA sequence: TGTGCCAGCAGTTCCGCGGGACTATTCGCGAACACCGGGGAGCTGTTTTTT. Protein sequence: CASSSAGLFANTGELFF. The rearrangement links TRBV27 to TRBJ2-2, with 7 bases fitting TRBD2. Germline trimming cut 4 bases from V and 0 bases from J; bases unmatched to any gene: 8. This CDR3 has 17 residues. CDR1 is MNHEY, CDR2 SMNVEV, per germline (reference sequence).

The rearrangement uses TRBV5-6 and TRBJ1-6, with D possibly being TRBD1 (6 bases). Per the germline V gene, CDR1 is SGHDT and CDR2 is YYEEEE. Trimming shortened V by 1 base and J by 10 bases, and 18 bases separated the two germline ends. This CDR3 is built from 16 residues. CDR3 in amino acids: CASSLLAGGPRSPLHF. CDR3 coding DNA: TGTGCCAGCAGCTTGCTAGCGGGGGGCCCACGGTCACCCCTCCACTTT. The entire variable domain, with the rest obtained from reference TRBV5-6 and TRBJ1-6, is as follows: DAGVTQSPTHLIKTRGQQVTLRCSPKSGHDTVSWYQQALGQGPQFIFQYYEEEERQRGNFPDRFSGHQFPNYSSELNVNALLLGDSALYLCASSLLAGGPRSPLHFGNGTRLTVT.

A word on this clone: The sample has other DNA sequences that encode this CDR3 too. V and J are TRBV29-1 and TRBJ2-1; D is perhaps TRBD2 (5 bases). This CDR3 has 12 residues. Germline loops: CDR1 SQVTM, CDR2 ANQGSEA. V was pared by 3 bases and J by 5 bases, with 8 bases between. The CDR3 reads CSVELRDNEQFF. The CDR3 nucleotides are TGCAGCGTTGAGCTGAGGGACAATGAGCAGTTCTTC.

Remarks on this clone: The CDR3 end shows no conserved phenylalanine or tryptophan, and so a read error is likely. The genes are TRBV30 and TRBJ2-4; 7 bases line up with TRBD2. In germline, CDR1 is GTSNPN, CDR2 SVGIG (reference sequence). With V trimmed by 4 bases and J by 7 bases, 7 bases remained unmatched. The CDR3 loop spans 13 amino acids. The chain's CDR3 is CAWKLTGGNIQYV. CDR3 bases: TGTGCCTGGAAGTTGACCGGGGGGAACATTCAGTACGTC.

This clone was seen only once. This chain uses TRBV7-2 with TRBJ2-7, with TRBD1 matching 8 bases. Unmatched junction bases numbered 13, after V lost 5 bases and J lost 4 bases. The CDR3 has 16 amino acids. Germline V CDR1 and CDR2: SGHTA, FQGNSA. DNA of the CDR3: TGTGCCAGCAGCACCGGTCAGGGGGCGCTTGGGTACGAGCAGTACTTC. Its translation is CASSTGQGALGYEQYF.

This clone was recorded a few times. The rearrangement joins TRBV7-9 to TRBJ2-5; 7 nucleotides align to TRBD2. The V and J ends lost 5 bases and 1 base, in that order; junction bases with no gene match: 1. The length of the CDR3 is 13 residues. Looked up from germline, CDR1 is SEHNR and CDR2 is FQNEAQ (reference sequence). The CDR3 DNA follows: TGTGCCAGCAGCACTAGCGTCCAAGAGACCCAGTACTTC. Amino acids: CASSTSVQETQYF.

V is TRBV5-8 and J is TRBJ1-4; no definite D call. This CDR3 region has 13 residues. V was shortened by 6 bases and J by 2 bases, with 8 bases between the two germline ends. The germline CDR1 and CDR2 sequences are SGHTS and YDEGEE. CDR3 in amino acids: CASTSLTNEKLFF. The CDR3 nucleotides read TGTGCCAGCACCTCCCTGACTAATGAAAAACTGTTTTTT. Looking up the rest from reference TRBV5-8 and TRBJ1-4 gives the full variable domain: EAGVTQSPTHLIKTRGQQATLRCSPISGHTSVYWYQQALGLGLQFLLWYDEGEERNRGNFPPRFSGRQFPNYSSELNVNALELEDSALYLCASTSLTNEKLFFGSGTQLSVL.

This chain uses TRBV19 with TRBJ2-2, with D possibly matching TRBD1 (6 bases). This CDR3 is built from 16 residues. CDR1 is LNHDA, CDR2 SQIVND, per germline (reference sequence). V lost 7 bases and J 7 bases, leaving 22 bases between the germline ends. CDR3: CASTTPETGSGGELFF. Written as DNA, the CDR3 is TGTGCCAGTACCACCCCGGAAACAGGGTCGGGCGGGGAGCTGTTTTTT.

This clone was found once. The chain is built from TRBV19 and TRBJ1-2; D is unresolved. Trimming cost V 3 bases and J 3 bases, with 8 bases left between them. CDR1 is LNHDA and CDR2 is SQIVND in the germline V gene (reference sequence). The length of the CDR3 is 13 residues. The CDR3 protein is CASSMVPDYGYTF. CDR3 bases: TGTGCCAGTAGTATGGTGCCGGACTATGGCTACACCTTC. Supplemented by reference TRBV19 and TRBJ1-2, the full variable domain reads DGGITQSPKYLFRKEGQNVTLSCEQNLNHDAMYWYRQDPGQGLRLIYYSQIVNDFQKGDIAEGYSVSREKKESFPLTVTSAQKNPTAFYLCASSMVPDYGYTFGSGTRLTVV.

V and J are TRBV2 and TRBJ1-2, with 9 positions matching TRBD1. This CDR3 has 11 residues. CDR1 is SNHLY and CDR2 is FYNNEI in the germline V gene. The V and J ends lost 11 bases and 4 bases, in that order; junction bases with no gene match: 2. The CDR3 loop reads CAGGQGYGYTF. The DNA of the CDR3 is TGTGCCGGGGGACAGGGCTATGGCTACACCTTC.

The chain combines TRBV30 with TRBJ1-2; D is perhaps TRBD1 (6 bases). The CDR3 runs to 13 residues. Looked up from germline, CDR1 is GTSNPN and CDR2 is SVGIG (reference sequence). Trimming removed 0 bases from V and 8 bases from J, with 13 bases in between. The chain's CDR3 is CAWSVQGVEGYTF. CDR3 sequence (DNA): TGTGCCTGGAGTGTACAGGGCGTTGAGGGCTACACCTTC.

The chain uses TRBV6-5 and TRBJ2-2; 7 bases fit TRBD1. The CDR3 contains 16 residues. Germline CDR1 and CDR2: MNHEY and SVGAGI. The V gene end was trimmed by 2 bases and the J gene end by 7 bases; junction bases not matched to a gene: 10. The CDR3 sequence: CASSYRGQGVGGELFF. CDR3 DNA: TGTGCCAGCAGTTACAGGGGGCAGGGGGTTGGCGGGGAGCTGTTTTTT.

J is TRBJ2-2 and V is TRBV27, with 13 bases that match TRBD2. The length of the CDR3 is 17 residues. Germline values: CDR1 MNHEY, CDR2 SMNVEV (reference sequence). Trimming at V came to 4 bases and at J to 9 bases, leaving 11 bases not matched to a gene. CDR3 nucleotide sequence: TGTGCCAGCAGTTCGCCAGGACTAGCGGGAGTCGGTAGGGAGCTGTTTTTT. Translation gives CASSSPGLAGVGRELFF.

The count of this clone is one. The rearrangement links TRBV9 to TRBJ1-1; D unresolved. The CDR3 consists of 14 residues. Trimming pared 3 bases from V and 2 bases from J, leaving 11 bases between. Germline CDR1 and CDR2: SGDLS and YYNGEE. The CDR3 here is CASSARAFNTEAFF. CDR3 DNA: TGTGCCAGCAGCGCGCGAGCATTCAACACTGAAGCTTTCTTT.

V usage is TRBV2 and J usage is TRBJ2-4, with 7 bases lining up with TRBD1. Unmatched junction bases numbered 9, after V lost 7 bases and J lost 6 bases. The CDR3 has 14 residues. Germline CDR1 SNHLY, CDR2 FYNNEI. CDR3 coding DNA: TGTGCCAGCAAGGCACAGGGGCCAGGAAACATTCAGTACTTC. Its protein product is CASKAQGPGNIQYF. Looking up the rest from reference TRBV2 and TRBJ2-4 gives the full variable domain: EPEVTQTPSHQVTQMGQEVILRCVPISNHLYFYWYRQILGQKVEFLVSFYNNEISEKSEIFDDQFSVERPDGSNFTLKIRSTKLEDSAMYFCASKAQGPGNIQYFGAGTRLSVL.